These 8 T cell receptor beta chains were sequenced from one sample in a study of vaccination and CD4 T cells after COVID-19. With the Oncomine TCR Beta short-read assay, DNA from cultured CD4+ T cells was sequenced. TCRdb used MiXCR to reprocess the PCR reads, holding one entry per CDR3 protein. The table records some 13,000 distinct CDR3 sequences, 61% of them present only once. Their cognate antigens are unknown. Treatment noted: roughly 10-day PBMC culture with coronavirus spike peptide pools or control peptides (ViraFEST assay). Sequencing used CD4+ T cells from blood, cultured in vitro. The receptor source for this set is a human donor who had recovered from COVID-19.

V and J are TRBV6-1 and TRBJ2-7; 9 nucleotides agree with TRBD2. CDR1 MNHNS and CDR2 SASEGT come from the germline V gene. The CDR3 is 15 residues long. V lost 6 bases to trimming and J lost 1 base; unmatched junction nucleotides: 7. The CDR3 loop reads CASSQGTSPSYEQYF. CDR3 DNA: TGTGCCAGCAGCCAGGGGACTAGCCCTTCCTACGAGCAGTACTTC.

The chain is built from TRBV7-2 and TRBJ2-7; D tentatively reads TRBD1 or TRBD2 (6 bases each). Trimming removed 5 bases at V and 6 bases at J, with 20 bases between. Per germline, CDR1 SGHTA and CDR2 FQGNSA. The CDR3 is 15 residues long. This CDR3 reads CASSPYGGRFSEQYF. The DNA for the CDR3 is TGTGCCAGCAGCCCCTACGGGGGCAGGTTCAGCGAGCAGTACTTC.

The gene calls are TRBV2 and TRBJ1-2; D may be TRBD1 (5 bases). The CDR3 sequence is 17 residues long. Per the germline V gene, CDR1 is SNHLY and CDR2 is FYNNEI. V shed 6 bases and J shed 7 bases, with 27 bases lying between them. The CDR3 DNA follows: TGTGCCAGCAGGCGGGCCCAAACGGTGACCAGGGTAGGTGGCTACACCTTC. This encodes CASRRAQTVTRVGGYTF. The whole variable domain, remainder taken from reference TRBV2 and TRBJ1-2, is EPEVTQTPSHQVTQMGQEVILRCVPISNHLYFYWYRQILGQKVEFLVSFYNNEISEKSEIFDDQFSVERPDGSNFTLKIRSTKLEDSAMYFCASRRAQTVTRVGGYTFGSGTRLTVV.

The chain carries TRBV3-1 and TRBJ2-7; D possibly corresponds to TRBD1 (5 bases). V lost 6 bases and J lost 0, with 12 bases in between. Germline CDR1 is LGHDT and CDR2 is YNNKEL (reference sequence). CDR3 length: 14 amino acids. In DNA form, the CDR3 reads TGTGCCAGCAGGCCTCACGACAGCTCCTACGAGCAGTACTTC. This gives the protein CASRPHDSSYEQYF.

To note about this clonotype: A much larger clone lies a single base off, so this may be a read error. The rearrangement links TRBV2 to TRBJ2-7; TRBD2 matches 10 bases. The CDR3 has 15 residues. CDR1 and CDR2 from the germline V gene are SNHLY and FYNNEI. Trimming at V came to 3 bases and at J to 4 bases, leaving 6 bases not matched to a gene. CDR3 sequence reads: CASSDPAGGEYEQYF. The CDR3 bases are TGTGCCAGCAGTGACCCAGCGGGAGGGGAGTACGAGCAGTACTTC. Based on the CDR3 plus reference TRBV2 and TRBJ2-7, the full variable domain is EPEVTQTPSHQVTQMGQEVILRCVPISNHLYFYWYRQILGQKVEFLVSFYNNEISEKSEIFDDQFSVERPDGSNFTLKIRSTKLEDSAMYFCASSDPAGGEYEQYFGPGTRLTVT.

This clonotype was seen once. The chain employs TRBV29-1 and TRBJ1-1; no clear D. Trimming took 3 bases from V and 0 from J, leaving 8 bases between them. The CDR3 totals 13 residues. Germline CDR1 is SQVTM and CDR2 is ANQGSEA. The CDR3 sequence: CSVEGRLNTEAFF. The CDR3 nucleotides are TGCAGCGTTGAGGGGAGGTTGAACACTGAAGCTTTCTTT.

The V gene is TRBV6-5, the J gene TRBJ2-7; D perhaps matches TRBD2 (5 bases). V lost 0 bases and J 2 bases, leaving 14 bases between the germline ends. This CDR3 contains 16 residues. Germline lookup yields CDR1 MNHEY and CDR2 SVGAGI. In DNA form, the CDR3 reads TGTGCCAGCAGTTACTCATCCGGGATACCGACCTACGAGCAGTACTTC. The encoded protein is CASSYSSGIPTYEQYF.

The gene calls are TRBV7-2 and TRBJ1-4, with D maybe TRBD1 (5 bases). Germline V lookup: CDR1 SGHTA, CDR2 FQGNSA. Trimming cost V 5 bases and J 10 bases, with 17 bases left between them. This CDR3 contains 14 residues. The CDR3 nucleotides read TGTGCCAGCAGCACAGGAGGCCCTCCTGCAAAACTGTTTTTT. Amino acid sequence: CASSTGGPPAKLFF. Using reference TRBV7-2 and TRBJ1-4 for the parts outside the CDR3, the full variable domain is GAGVSQSPSNKVTEKGKDVELRCDPISGHTALYWYRQSLGQGLEFLIYFQGNSAPDKSGLPSDRFSAERTGGSVSTLTIQRTQQEDSAVYLCASSTGGPPAKLFFGSGTQLSVL.